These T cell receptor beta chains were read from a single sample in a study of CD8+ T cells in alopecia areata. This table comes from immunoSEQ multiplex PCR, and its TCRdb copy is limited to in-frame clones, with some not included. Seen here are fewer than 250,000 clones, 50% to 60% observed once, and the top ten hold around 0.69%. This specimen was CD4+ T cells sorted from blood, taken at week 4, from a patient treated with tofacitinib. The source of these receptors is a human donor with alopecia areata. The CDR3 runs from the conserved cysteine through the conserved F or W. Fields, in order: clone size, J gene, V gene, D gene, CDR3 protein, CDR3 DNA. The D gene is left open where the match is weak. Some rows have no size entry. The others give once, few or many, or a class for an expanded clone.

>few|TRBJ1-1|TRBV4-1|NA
CASSQLGVSTEAFF
TGCGCCAGCAGCCAACTGGGGGTGAGCACTGAAGCTTTCTTT
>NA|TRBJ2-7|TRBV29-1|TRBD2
CSVVGLAGVVSEQYF
TGCAGCGTTGTTGGGCTAGCGGGAGTTGTTTCCGAGCAGTACTTC
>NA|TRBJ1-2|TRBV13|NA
CASGDSSYGYTF
TGTGCCAGCGGAGACAGCTCCTATGGCTACACCTTC
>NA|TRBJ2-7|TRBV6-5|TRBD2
CASSSGTNQYEQYF
TGTGCCAGCAGTTCCGGGACTAACCAGTACGAGCAGTACTTC
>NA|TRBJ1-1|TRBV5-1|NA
CASSLEGLSTEAFF
TGCGCCAGCAGCTTGGAGGGGCTAAGCACTGAAGCTTTCTTT
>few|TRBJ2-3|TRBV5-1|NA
CASSPGHFGGTDTQYF
TGCGCCAGCAGCCCGGGACACTTCGGAGGAACAGATACGCAGTATTTT
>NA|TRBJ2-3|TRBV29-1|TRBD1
CSVSGTGAPTDTQYF
TGCAGCGTTTCCGGGACAGGGGCCCCGACAGATACGCAGTATTTT
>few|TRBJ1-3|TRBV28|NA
CASNQLGNTIYF
TGTGCCAGCAATCAACTTGGAAACACCATATATTTT
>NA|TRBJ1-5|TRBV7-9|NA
CASSLGGRGQPQHF
TGTGCCAGCAGCTTAGGGGGGCGGGGTCAGCCCCAGCATTTT
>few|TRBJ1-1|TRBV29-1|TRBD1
CSARQGGVNTEAFF
TGCAGCGCGCGACAGGGGGGAGTGAACACTGAAGCTTTCTTT
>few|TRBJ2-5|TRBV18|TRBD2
CASSPTLAGDETQYF
TGTGCCAGCTCACCCACTTTAGCGGGAGATGAGACCCAGTACTTC
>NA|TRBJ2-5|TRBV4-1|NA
CASSRPGLRETQYF
TGCGCCAGCAGCCGACCGGGGTTGAGGGAGACCCAGTACTTC
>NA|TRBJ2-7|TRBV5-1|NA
CASSLPESSYEQYF
TGCGCCAGCAGCTTGCCGGAAAGCTCCTACGAGCAGTACTTC
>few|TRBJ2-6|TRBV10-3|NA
CAINGEPSGANVLTF
TGTGCCATCAACGGGGAACCCTCTGGGGCCAACGTCCTGACTTTC
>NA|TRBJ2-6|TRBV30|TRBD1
CACLGTGTVPNVLTF
TGTGCCTGCCTCGGAACCGGGACAGTCCCCAACGTCCTGACTTTC
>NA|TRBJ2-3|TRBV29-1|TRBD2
CTQGGASSTDTQYF
TGCACCCAGGGAGGGGCTAGTTCTACAGATACGCAGTATTTT
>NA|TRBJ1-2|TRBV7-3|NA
CASSSSRDEGHYTF
TGTGCCAGCAGCTCCTCGAGAGACGAGGGGCACTACACCTTC
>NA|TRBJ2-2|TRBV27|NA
CASRRGTGAPNTGELFF
TGTGCCAGCAGGAGGGGGACGGGGGCGCCGAACACCGGGGAGCTGTTTTTT
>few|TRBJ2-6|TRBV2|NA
CASSDEVAGANVLTF
TGTGCCAGCAGTGATGAGGTCGCTGGGGCCAACGTCCTGACTTTC
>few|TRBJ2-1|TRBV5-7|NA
CASSLMWSSYNEQFF
TGTGCCAGCAGCTTGATGTGGAGCTCCTACAATGAGCAGTTCTTC
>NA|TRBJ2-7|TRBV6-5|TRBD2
CASSYSGLAGDEQYF
TGTGCCAGCAGTTACTCAGGACTAGCGGGGGACGAGCAGTACTTC
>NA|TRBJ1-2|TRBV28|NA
CASSGDGGYTF
TGTGCCAGCAGTGGGGATGGTGGCTACACCTTC
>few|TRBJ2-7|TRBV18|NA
CASSPIGESSYEQYF
TGTGCCAGCTCGCCGATTGGGGAGAGCTCCTACGAGCAGTACTTC
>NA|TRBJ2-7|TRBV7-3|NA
CASRADSSYEQYF
TGTGCCAGCAGAGCTGACAGCTCCTACGAGCAGTACTTC
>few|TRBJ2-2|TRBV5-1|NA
CASSSGDTGELFF
TGCGCCAGCAGCTCCGGGGACACCGGGGAGCTGTTTTTT
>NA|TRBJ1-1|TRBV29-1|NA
CSVERQRSRDTEAFF
TGCAGCGTTGAAAGACAGCGAAGTCGGGACACTGAAGCTTTCTTT
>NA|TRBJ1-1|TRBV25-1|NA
CASSVQENTEAFF
TGTGCCAGCAGTGTACAGGAGAACACTGAAGCTTTCTTT
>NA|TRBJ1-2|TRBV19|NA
CASSKRLQVRPYGYTF
TGTGCCAGTAGTAAGAGACTCCAGGTCCGACCCTATGGCTACACCTTC
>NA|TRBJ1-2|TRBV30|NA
CAWAQGRYGYTF
TGTGCCTGGGCCCAGGGACGGTATGGCTACACCTTC
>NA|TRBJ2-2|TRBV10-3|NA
CATNPTPNTGELFF
TGTGCCACCAATCCGACTCCAAACACCGGGGAGCTGTTTTTT
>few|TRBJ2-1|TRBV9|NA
CASSVEGLGQFF
TGTGCCAGCAGCGTAGAGGGTCTTGGGCAGTTCTTC
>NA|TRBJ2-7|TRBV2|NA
CASSPSYEQYF
TGTGCCAGCAGCCCTTCCTACGAGCAGTACTTC
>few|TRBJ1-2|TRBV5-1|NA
CASSLEATANYGYTF
TGCGCCAGCAGCTTGGAAGCGACAGCTAACTATGGCTACACCTTC
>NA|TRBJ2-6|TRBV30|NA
CAWSVTGGRAGANVLTF
TGTGCCTGGAGTGTAACGGGCGGTCGGGCTGGGGCCAACGTCCTGACTTTC
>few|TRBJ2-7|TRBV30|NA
CASDGSANSYEQYF
TGTGCCTCCGACGGCTCGGCGAACTCCTACGAGCAGTACTTC
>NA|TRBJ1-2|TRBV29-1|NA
CSARDLNYGYTF
TGCAGCGCCCGGGACTTAAACTATGGCTACACCTTC
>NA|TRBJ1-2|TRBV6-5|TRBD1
CASSSGGGFYGYTF
TGTGCCAGCAGTTCAGGGGGCGGATTCTATGGCTACACCTTC
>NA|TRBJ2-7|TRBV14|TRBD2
CASSPGLAGDKYF
TGTGCCAGCAGCCCCGGACTAGCGGGAGATAAGTACTTC
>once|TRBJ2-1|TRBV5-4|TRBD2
CASSSAASGRSYNEQFF
TGTGCCAGCAGTTCAGCGGCTAGCGGGAGGTCTTACAATGAGCAGTTCTTC
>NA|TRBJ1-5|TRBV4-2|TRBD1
CASSQETGSNQPQHF
TGTGCCAGCAGCCAAGAGACAGGGAGCAATCAGCCCCAGCATTTT
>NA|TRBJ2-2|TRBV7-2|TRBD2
CASSGGTSGPGNTGELFF
TGTGCCAGCAGCGGCGGGACTAGCGGGCCCGGGAACACCGGGGAGCTGTTTTTT
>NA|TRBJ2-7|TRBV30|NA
CAWTPGLAYEQYF
TGTGCCTGGACCCCGGGGTTAGCCTACGAGCAGTACTTC
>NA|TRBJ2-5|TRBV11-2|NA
CASSLGDSWPYF
TGTGCCAGCAGCTTAGGTGACAGCTGGCCGTACTTC
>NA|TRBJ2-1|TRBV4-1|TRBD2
CASRGGLGPLEQFF
TGCGCCAGCCGGGGGGGTTTAGGGCCTCTTGAGCAGTTCTTC
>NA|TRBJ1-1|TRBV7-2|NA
CASSLGGKTEAFF
TGTGCCAGCAGCTTAGGGGGCAAGACTGAAGCTTTCTTT
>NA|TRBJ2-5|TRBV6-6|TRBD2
CAVSRGAGEETQYF
TGTGCCGTCAGTCGAGGGGCGGGAGAAGAGACCCAGTACTTC
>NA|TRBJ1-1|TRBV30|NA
CAWSSFEGGGNTEAFF
TGTGCCTGGAGTTCCTTTGAGGGGGGTGGGAACACTGAAGCTTTCTTT
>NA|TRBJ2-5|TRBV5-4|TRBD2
CASSPDPGLAANQETQYF
TGTGCCAGCAGCCCGGACCCGGGACTAGCAGCGAACCAAGAGACCCAGTACTTC
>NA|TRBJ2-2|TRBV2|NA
CASSRGNTGELFF
TGTGCCAGCAGTCGGGGGAACACCGGGGAGCTGTTTTTT
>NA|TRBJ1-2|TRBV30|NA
CAWSVLGVGGYTF
TGTGCCTGGAGTGTACTCGGGGTAGGCGGCTACACCTTC
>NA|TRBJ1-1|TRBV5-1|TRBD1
CASSLGQGQTEAFF
TGCGCCAGCAGCTTGGGACAGGGGCAAACTGAAGCTTTCTTT
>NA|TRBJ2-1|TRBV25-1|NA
CASSDSSGYDEQFF
TGTGCCAGCAGTGACTCCTCGGGGTACGATGAGCAGTTCTTC
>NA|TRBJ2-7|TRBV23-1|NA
CASSQFKGRIQRSYEQYF
TGCGCCAGCAGTCAATTTAAAGGGAGGATACAGAGATCCTACGAGCAGTACTTC
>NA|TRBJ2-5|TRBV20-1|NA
CRFEGWKTQYF
TGCAGGTTTGAAGGGTGGAAGACCCAGTACTTC
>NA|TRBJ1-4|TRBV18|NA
CASSGSDGEKLFF
TGTGCCAGCTCCGGGTCGGACGGGGAAAAACTGTTTTTT
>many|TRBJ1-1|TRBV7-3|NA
CASSWTLNTEAFF
TGTGCCAGCAGTTGGACCTTGAACACTGAAGCTTTCTTT
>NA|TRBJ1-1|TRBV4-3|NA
CASSLSGKSDTEAFF
TGCGCCAGCAGCCTCTCAGGGAAATCGGACACTGAAGCTTTCTTT
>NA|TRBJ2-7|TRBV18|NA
CASSPPYADFYEQYF
TGTGCCAGCTCACCACCGTACGCCGACTTCTACGAGCAGTACTTC
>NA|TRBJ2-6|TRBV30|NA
CAWGRLAGANVLTF
TGTGCCTGGGGGCGCTTAGCTGGGGCCAACGTCCTGACTTTC